Following are 5 T cell receptor beta chains from one sample sequenced in a study of T cell changes during pregnancy in multiple sclerosis. Sequencing used immunoSEQ multiplex PCR; TCRdb keeps in-frame clones, though not all of them. Among about 80,000 clones, around nine tenths were seen once, and the ten largest hold approximately 2%. Sequenced material: peripheral blood, taken before pregnancy. These receptors all stem from a female donor with multiple sclerosis, enrolled in a pregnancy study.

The chain links TRBV11-2 to TRBJ2-7; D might be TRBD2 (5 bases). The CDR3 totals 15 residues. CDR1 and CDR2 (germline): SGHAT, FQNNGV. Trimming pared 4 bases from V and 4 bases from J, leaving 17 bases between. The CDR3 sequence: CASSSPGRTGYEQYF. Here the CDR3 DNA reads TGTGCCAGCAGCTCTCCGGGCCGGACTGGGTACGAGCAGTACTTC.

This chain joins TRBV6-1 and TRBJ1-2; D is perhaps TRBD1 (6 bases). CDR1 and CDR2 (germline): MNHNS, SASEGT. V was shortened by 6 bases and J by 4 bases, with 15 bases between the two germline ends. The CDR3 consists of 14 residues. The CDR3 sequence is CASRSRGPLYGYTF. CDR3 DNA: TGTGCCAGCAGGTCCAGGGGCCCCCTCTATGGCTACACCTTC.

This clone was seen a single time. V gene TRBV5-1 combines with J gene TRBJ1-2; no clear D gene. The CDR3 covers 11 residues. Germline CDR1 reads SGHRS; CDR2 reads YFSETQ. V lost 2 bases to trimming and J lost 13 bases, with 12 bases between them. The CDR3 DNA sequence: TGCGCCAGCAGCTTCTTGGGAGCCCGCACCTTC. Residues: CASSFLGARTF.

The chain combines TRBV5-4 with TRBJ1-2, with TRBD1 matching over 10 bases. This CDR3 has 18 residues. Per the germline V gene, CDR1 is SGHNT and CDR2 is YYREEE (reference sequence). The ends lost 3 bases at V and 4 bases at J; junction bases unmatched: 15. The CDR3 protein is CASSSGPGQGRPGYGYTF. CDR3 bases: TGTGCCAGCAGCTCGGGGCCGGGACAGGGGCGTCCCGGCTATGGCTACACCTTC.

The chain links TRBV30 to TRBJ2-7; 9 bases fit TRBD1. The CDR3 has 14 amino acids. The germline V gene has CDR1 GTSNPN and CDR2 SVGIG (reference sequence). The J segment lost 5 bases and the V segment lost 5 bases, leaving 10 bases of the junction unmatched. CDR3 bases: TGTGCCTGGGGGACAGGGAGATCTTGGGACGAGCAGTACTTC. It encodes CAWGTGRSWDEQYF.